Shown below are 5 T cell receptor beta chains from a single sample sequenced in a study of blood T cell repertoires in COVID-19. The protocol was immunoSEQ multiplex PCR, while the TCRdb copy is restricted to in-frame clones and leaves out a portion. The sample consists of 350,000 to 450,000 clones, roughly 86% of them appearing once. The sample taken for sequencing was peripheral blood. Every receptor here comes from a human donor in a cohort sampled during active COVID-19.

The chain has TRBV14 and TRBJ1-2, with D unclear. Germline-derived CDR1 and CDR2 are SGHDN and FVKESK. This CDR3 has 13 residues. Trimming stripped 0 bases from V and 8 bases from J, with 10 bases between. The CDR3 nucleotides are TGTGCCAGCAGCCAAGATCTTCAGCGGGGCTACACCTTC. Translating it yields CASSQDLQRGYTF.

The V gene is TRBV7-3, the J gene TRBJ2-2; 10 nucleotides agree with TRBD1. Trimming cost V 6 bases and J 5 bases; bases outside gene matches: 6. The CDR3 spans 15 residues. Per germline, CDR1 SGHTA and CDR2 FQGTGA. The DNA for the CDR3 is TGTGCCAGCAGTCCCCGGGACAGGGGTACCGGGGAGCTGTTTTTT. Its translation: CASSPRDRGTGELFF.

CDR3 protein: CATSDSGTSEDTQYF. The CDR3 region has the DNA TGTGCCACCAGTGATTCCGGGACTAGCGAGGATACGCAGTATTTT. The chain combines TRBV24-1 with TRBJ2-3; 10 bases align to TRBD2. V gave up 2 bases and J gave up 6 bases; unmatched junction bases: 4. CDR1 is KGHDR, CDR2 SFDVKD, per germline. The CDR3 loop spans 15 amino acids.

This sequence joins TRBV7-2 and TRBJ1-2, with TRBD1 as a possible D gene (6 bases). This CDR3 spans 14 amino acids. Between the trimmed V and J ends, which lost 0 bases and 8 bases, there was a span of 13 bases. Per the germline V gene, CDR1 is SGHTA and CDR2 is FQGNSA. The CDR3 loop is CASSLALAGEGYTF. The CDR3, as DNA: TGTGCCAGCAGCTTAGCCCTGGCAGGGGAGGGCTACACCTTC.

V and J are TRBV7-2 and TRBJ2-1, with D possibly being TRBD2 (6 bases). Trimming pared 3 bases from V and 5 bases from J, leaving 17 bases between. Germline assignment: CDR1 SGHTA and CDR2 FQGNSA. This CDR3 spans 16 amino acids. CDR3 protein: CASSFSGPGVNNEQFF. In DNA form, the CDR3 reads TGTGCCAGCAGCTTCTCGGGCCCGGGAGTTAACAATGAGCAGTTCTTC.